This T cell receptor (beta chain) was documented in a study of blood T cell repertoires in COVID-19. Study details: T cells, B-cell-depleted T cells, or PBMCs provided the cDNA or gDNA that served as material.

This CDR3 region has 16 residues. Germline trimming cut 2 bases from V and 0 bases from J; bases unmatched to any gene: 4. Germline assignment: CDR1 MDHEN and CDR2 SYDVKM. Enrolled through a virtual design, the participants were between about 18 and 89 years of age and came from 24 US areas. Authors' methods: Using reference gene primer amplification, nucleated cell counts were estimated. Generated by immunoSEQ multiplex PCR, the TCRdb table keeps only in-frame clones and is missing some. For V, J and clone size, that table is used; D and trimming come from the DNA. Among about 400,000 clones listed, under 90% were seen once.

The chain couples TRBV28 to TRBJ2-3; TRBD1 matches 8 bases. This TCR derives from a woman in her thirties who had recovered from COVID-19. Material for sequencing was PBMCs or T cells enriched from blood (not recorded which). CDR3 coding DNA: TGTGCCAGCAGTTTACAGGGGGCGAGTAGCACAGATACGCAGTATTTT. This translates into CASSLQGASSTDTQYF.